Presented here are 27 T cell receptor beta chains from one specimen sequenced in a study of naive and memory T cell subsets. Study findings and constraints: A few larger clonotypes appeared in naive repertoires, especially CD8, possibly memory cells re-expressing CD45RA.

An equimolar mix of two oligonucleotides served as the beta constant-region primer for TRBC1 and TRBC2. The ligated cDNA underwent four PCR rounds using SP2 and nested alpha and beta constant-region primers. One entry per CDR3 protein results from TCRdb running MiXCR on the UMI-ligation and nested PCR reads. This sample yields approximately 140,000 distinct CDR3 sequences, of which 22% are seen a single time; roughly 0.1% belongs to the top ten. The antigens for these receptors are not known. Sequencing was done on a sample of naive CD4+ T cells from blood. These receptors all stem from a human donor in good health.

The chain has TRBV18 and TRBJ2-1; D is possibly TRBD1 or TRBD2 (5 bases each). V shed 8 bases and J shed 2 bases, with 16 bases lying between them. The CDR3 is 15 residues long. Germline V CDR1 and CDR2: KGHSH, LQKENI. CDR3: CASHTGRTAYNEQFF. The DNA for the CDR3 is TGTGCCAGCCATACGGGGCGGACCGCCTACAATGAGCAGTTCTTC.

The chain employs TRBV6-5 and TRBJ1-1, with D unresolved. CDR1 MNHEY and CDR2 SVGAGI come from the germline V gene. The CDR3 is made up of 14 amino acids. Between the trimmed V and J ends, which lost 1 base and 5 bases, there was a span of 11 bases. CDR3 bases: TGTGCCAGCAGTTACTGGGATTTGACAACTGAAGCTTTCTTT. Translated, it gives CASSYWDLTTEAFF.

The sample holds a few counts of this clonotype. This chain uses TRBV28 with TRBJ2-7, with D perhaps assigned TRBD1 or TRBD2 (5 bases each). Germline V gene data show CDR1 as MDHEN and CDR2 as SYDVKM. The CDR3 has 14 residues. Trimming stripped 2 bases from V and 4 bases from J, with 12 bases between. CDR3 nucleotides: TGTGCCAGCAGTTTACAGGGACCCCTATACGAGCAGTACTTC. Protein sequence: CASSLQGPLYEQYF.

This clonotype was recorded a few times. The rearrangement links TRBV7-2 to TRBJ2-7, with TRBD2 identical over 13 bases. This CDR3 region has 18 residues. V shed 1 base, J shed 8 bases, and the junction held 14 bases outside the gene matches. The germline gives CDR1 SGHTA, CDR2 FQGNSA. The CDR3 coding sequence is TGTGCCAGCAGCTTAGTTGTCGGGACTAGCGGGATGGGTAGCCAGCAGTACTTC. It yields the protein CASSLVVGTSGMGSQQYF.

The V call is TRBV20-1, the J call TRBJ2-7; TRBD2 is a possible D gene (6 bases). The V and J ends lost 1 base and 1 base respectively, with 14 bases between them. The CDR3 is made up of 15 amino acids. Germline V lookup: CDR1 DFQATT, CDR2 SNEGSKA (reference sequence). The DNA for the CDR3 is TGCAGTGCTAGAGGGGGACTTTTTCTTTCCTACGAGCAGTACTTC. Translating it yields CSARGGLFLSYEQYF.

V and J are TRBV29-1 and TRBJ1-1; 8 bases map to TRBD1. Germline V gives CDR1 SQVTM, CDR2 ANQGSEA. J was trimmed by 1 base and V by 6 bases; bases with no gene match: 4. The CDR3 runs to 13 residues. The CDR3 here is CSVQGQENTEAFF. Written as DNA, the CDR3 is TGCAGCGTACAGGGACAGGAGAACACTGAAGCTTTCTTT. The full variable domain, its missing parts supplied by reference TRBV29-1 and TRBJ1-1, is SAVISQKPSRDICQRGTSLTIQCQVDSQVTMMFWYRQQPGQSLTLIATANQGSEATYESGFVIDKFPISRPNLTFSTLTVSNMSPEDSSIYLCSVQGQENTEAFFGQGTRLTVV.

The CDR3 DNA sequence: TGTGCCAGCAGCTTAGGCGTCGAGGGAAGGAATGAGCAGTTCTTC. Its protein is CASSLGVEGRNEQFF. The rearrangement joins TRBV7-2 to TRBJ2-1; tentatively, D is TRBD2 (5 bases). CDR3 length: 15 residues. The ends were cut back, 1 base at V and 7 bases at J, with 14 bases in the middle. CDR1 SGHTA and CDR2 FQGNSA come from the germline V gene.

This clonotype was seen more than once but under ten times. The chain joins TRBV3-1 to TRBJ1-1; D may be TRBD1 (6 bases). The CDR3 contains 15 residues. Deletions cut 2 bases from V and 2 bases from J, with 12 bases between. The germline CDR1 and CDR2 sequences are LGHDT and YNNKEL (reference sequence). The CDR3 protein is CASSQIPGQNTEAFF. CDR3 in DNA: TGTGCCAGCAGCCAAATTCCGGGACAAAACACTGAAGCTTTCTTT.

The rearrangement links TRBV3-1 to TRBJ2-1; D perhaps matches TRBD1 (6 bases). Germline CDR1 LGHDT, CDR2 YNNKEL (reference sequence). CDR3 length: 12 residues. Trimming took 4 bases from V and 10 from J, leaving 11 bases between them. The CDR3 nucleotides read TGTGCCAGCAGCCCAGAGAGGGGGGAGCAGTTCTTC. Its translation is CASSPERGEQFF.

J is TRBJ2-1 and V is TRBV5-1; the D gene is possibly TRBD2 (5 bases). V lost 4 bases, J lost 9 bases, and 17 bases lay in between. The length of the CDR3 is 14 residues. Germline assignment: CDR1 SGHRS and CDR2 YFSETQ. This chain's CDR3 is CASSNGRELGEQFF. CDR3 nucleotides: TGCGCCAGCAGCAACGGCCGGGAATTAGGTGAGCAGTTCTTC.

The chain has TRBV29-1 and TRBJ2-1; 7 bases fit TRBD1. The CDR3 consists of 13 residues. CDR1 SQVTM and CDR2 ANQGSEA come from the germline V gene. The ends lost 7 bases at V and 1 base at J; junction bases unmatched: 4. The CDR3 reads CSARGNSYNEQFF. CDR3 DNA sequence: TGCAGCGCCAGGGGGAATTCCTACAATGAGCAGTTCTTC.

This clonotype was seen a few times. V gene TRBV7-2 combines with J gene TRBJ2-1; D call uncertain. Per the germline V gene, CDR1 is SGHTA and CDR2 is FQGNSA. V lost 1 base to trimming and J lost 7 bases, with 8 bases between them. The CDR3 length is 13 residues. CDR3 sequence (DNA): TGTGCCAGCAGCTTAGTGTACGGGAATGAGCAGTTCTTC. Translating it yields CASSLVYGNEQFF.

The J gene is TRBJ2-1, the V gene TRBV5-1; D is unclear. Germline-derived CDR1 and CDR2 are SGHRS and YFSETQ. V lost 1 base, J lost 8 bases, and 16 bases lay in between. The CDR3 extends over 15 amino acids. The CDR3 region has the DNA TGCGCCAGCAGCTTGATGTCCCGAACTGACGATGAGCAGTTCTTC. Translated: CASSLMSRTDDEQFF.

This clonotype has a count of ten or more. The DNA for the CDR3 is TGCAGAGCCCGGACTAGCGATCCAGATACGCAGTATTTT. Translating it yields CRARTSDPDTQYF. The J gene is TRBJ2-3, the V gene TRBV20-1, with 9 nucleotides matching TRBD2. The CDR3 spans 13 residues. Germline V CDR1 and CDR2: DFQATT, SNEGSKA (reference sequence).

V and J are TRBV19 and TRBJ2-1; D uncertain. CDR3 length: 13 amino acids. Trimming left V 0 bases short and J 6 bases short, with 6 bases between. In germline, CDR1 is LNHDA, CDR2 SQIVND (reference sequence). The CDR3 region has the DNA TGTGCCAGTAGTATAGATGGGTTCAATGAGCAGTTCTTC. It is translated as CASSIDGFNEQFF.

This clonotype was seen once. The J gene is TRBJ1-1, the V gene TRBV19; no clear D. Trimming took off 6 bases at V and 1 base at J, with 15 bases between the two ends. The CDR3 spans 15 residues. Per germline, CDR1 LNHDA and CDR2 SQIVND (reference sequence). In nucleotides, the CDR3 is TGTGCCAGTAGGGGTGATGGGAAAGGGAACACTGAAGCTTTCTTT. Its protein is CASRGDGKGNTEAFF.

There are a few counts of this clonotype. The gene calls are TRBV3-1 and TRBJ2-6; D unclear. CDR1 LGHDT and CDR2 YNNKEL come from the germline V gene (reference sequence). The ends were cut back, 2 bases at V and 0 bases at J, with 8 bases in the middle. The CDR3 is 16 residues long. The DNA for the CDR3 is TGTGCCAGCAGCCAACCACGACGCTCTGGGGCCAACGTCCTGACTTTC. Translating gives CASSQPRRSGANVLTF.

The chain employs TRBV6-5 and TRBJ1-2; 9 bases align to TRBD1. The trim removed 4 bases at V and 8 bases at J, leaving 8 bases unmatched. Germline CDR1 is MNHEY and CDR2 is SVGAGI. The CDR3 consists of 14 residues. For the CDR3, the DNA is TGTGCCAGCAGTTCCTCTCGGACAGGGGAAGGCTACACCTTC. It codes for CASSSSRTGEGYTF.

This clonotype was counted only a few times. The CDR3 spells CASSLGPLNEQFF. The CDR3 bases are TGTGCCAGCAGCTTGGGTCCTCTCAATGAGCAGTTCTTC. The chain links TRBV5-4 to TRBJ2-1; no clear D. Trimming left V 0 bases short and J 6 bases short, with 7 bases between. The CDR3 spans 13 residues. Germline CDR1 reads SGHNT; CDR2 reads YYREEE (reference sequence).

V is TRBV29-1 and J is TRBJ2-3, with D possibly matching TRBD2 (5 bases). The length of the CDR3 is 13 residues. Germline V gene lookup returns CDR1 SQVTM and CDR2 ANQGSEA. V was pared by 7 bases and J by 2 bases, with 13 bases between. This CDR3 is CSASGMYTDTQYF. The CDR3 bases are TGCAGCGCCTCCGGGATGTACACAGATACGCAGTATTTT.

The table lists this clonotype with a few counts. The chain is built from TRBV11-2 and TRBJ2-1; D gene unclear. Trimming left V 3 bases short and J 6 bases short, with 9 bases between. The CDR3 covers 13 residues. Germline V gene lookup returns CDR1 SGHAT and CDR2 FQNNGV. The CDR3 sequence is CASSFSQVNEQFF. The CDR3 DNA follows: TGTGCCAGCAGCTTTTCTCAGGTCAATGAGCAGTTCTTC. The entire variable domain, with the rest obtained from reference TRBV11-2 and TRBJ2-1, is as follows: EAGVAQSPRYKIIEKRQSVAFWCNPISGHATLYWYQQILGQGPKLLIQFQNNGVVDDSQLPKDRFSAERLKGVDSTLKIQPAKLEDSAVYLCASSFSQVNEQFFGPGTRLTVL.

V gene TRBV29-1 combines with J gene TRBJ2-7; a weak D match, TRBD1 (8 bases). This CDR3 has 15 amino acids. Germline CDR1 SQVTM, CDR2 ANQGSEA. Trimming took off 6 bases at V and 2 bases at J, with 20 bases between the two ends. For the CDR3, the DNA is TGCAGCGTAGCCCGGACAGGGAGGGCGGCCTACGAGCAGTACTTC. It codes for CSVARTGRAAYEQYF.

The chain is built from TRBV27 and TRBJ2-6, with a weak D call TRBD1 (5 bases). V gave up 3 bases and J gave up 5 bases, with 17 bases separating them. This CDR3 region has 17 residues. Germline CDR1 reads MNHEY; CDR2 reads SMNVEV (reference sequence). CDR3 in DNA: TGTGCCAGCAGTTTGAGCCGACAGTTCTCGAGGGCCAACGTCCTGACTTTC. Its translation is CASSLSRQFSRANVLTF. Supplemented by reference TRBV27 and TRBJ2-6, the full variable domain reads EAQVTQNPRYLITVTGKKLTVTCSQNMNHEYMSWYRQDPGLGLRQIYYSMNVEVTDKGDVPEGYKVSRKEKRNFPLILESPSPNQTSLYFCASSLSRQFSRANVLTFGAGSRLTVL.

This clonotype was recorded only once. The rearrangement joins TRBV5-1 to TRBJ1-1, with unresolved D. This CDR3 contains 15 residues. V was pared by 1 base and J by 1 base, with 11 bases between. The germline gives CDR1 SGHRS, CDR2 YFSETQ. CDR3 sequence reads: CASSLLLGKNTEAFF. CDR3 bases: TGCGCCAGCAGCTTGTTATTAGGGAAGAACACTGAAGCTTTCTTT. The whole variable domain, remainder taken from reference TRBV5-1 and TRBJ1-1, is KAGVTQTPRYLIKTRGQQVTLSCSPISGHRSVSWYQQTPGQGLQFLFEYFSETQRNKGNFPGRFSGRQFSNSRSEMNVSTLELGDSALYLCASSLLLGKNTEAFFGQGTRLTVV.

This clonotype was detected only a few times. The chain combines TRBV6-2 or TRBV6-3 with TRBJ2-3; D perhaps matches TRBD2 (6 bases). CDR1 is MNHEY and CDR2 is SVGEGT in the germline V gene. V was cut by 6 bases and J by 1 base, with 20 bases left in between. CDR3 size: 17 residues. CDR3 sequence reads: CASSSLGSGTRTDTQYF. In DNA, the CDR3 is TGTGCCAGCAGCTCCTTAGGTAGCGGAACACGCACAGATACGCAGTATTTT.

A few counts support this clonotype. The chain combines TRBV20-1 with TRBJ2-5, with D hard to call. The CDR3 totals 12 residues. With 5 bases removed from V and 5 bases from J, the gap between germline ends came to 12 bases. Germline V gives CDR1 DFQATT, CDR2 SNEGSKA (reference sequence). The CDR3 is CSAAWSFETQYF. The CDR3 DNA is TGCAGTGCTGCCTGGTCCTTTGAGACCCAGTACTTC.

This clonotype was recorded at least ten times. The rearrangement uses TRBV20-1 and TRBJ1-1; D perhaps matches TRBD1 (6 bases). The V end was cut by 6 bases, the J end by 0 bases, with 11 bases between. The germline V gene has CDR1 DFQATT and CDR2 SNEGSKA (reference sequence). This CDR3 is built from 13 residues. In nucleotides, the CDR3 is TGCAGTGCCACGGACAGTATGAACACTGAAGCTTTCTTT. Protein sequence: CSATDSMNTEAFF.